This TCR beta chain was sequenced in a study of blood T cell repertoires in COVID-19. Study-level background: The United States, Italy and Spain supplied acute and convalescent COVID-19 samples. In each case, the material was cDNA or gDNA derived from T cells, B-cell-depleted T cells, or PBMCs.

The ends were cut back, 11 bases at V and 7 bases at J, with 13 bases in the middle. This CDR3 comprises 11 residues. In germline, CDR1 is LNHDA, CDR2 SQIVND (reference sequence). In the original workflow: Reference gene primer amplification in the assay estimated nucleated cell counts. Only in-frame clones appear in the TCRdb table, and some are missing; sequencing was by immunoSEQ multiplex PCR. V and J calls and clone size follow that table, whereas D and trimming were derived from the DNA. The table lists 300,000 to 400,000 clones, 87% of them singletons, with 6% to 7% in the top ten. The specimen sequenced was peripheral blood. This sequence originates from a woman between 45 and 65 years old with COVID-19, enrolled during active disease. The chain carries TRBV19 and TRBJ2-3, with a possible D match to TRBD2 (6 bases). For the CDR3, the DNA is TGTGCCGCAGCGCGGGGTTATACGCAGTATTTT. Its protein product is CAAARGYTQYF.